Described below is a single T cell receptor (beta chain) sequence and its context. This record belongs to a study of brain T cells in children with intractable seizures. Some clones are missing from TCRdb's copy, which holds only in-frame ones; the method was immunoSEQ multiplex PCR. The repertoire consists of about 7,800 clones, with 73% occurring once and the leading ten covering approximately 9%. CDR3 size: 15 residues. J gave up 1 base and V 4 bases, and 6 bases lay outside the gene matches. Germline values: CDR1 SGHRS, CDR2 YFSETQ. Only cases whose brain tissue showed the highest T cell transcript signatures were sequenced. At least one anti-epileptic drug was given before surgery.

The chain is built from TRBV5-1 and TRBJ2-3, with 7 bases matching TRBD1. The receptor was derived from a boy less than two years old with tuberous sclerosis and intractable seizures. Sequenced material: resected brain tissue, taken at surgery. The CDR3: CASSPKGQGTDTQYF. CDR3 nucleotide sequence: TGCGCCAGCAGCCCAAAAGGACAGGGCACAGATACGCAGTATTTT.